The clone carrying this T cell receptor beta chain was counted a few times. Its antigen is undetermined. One end of the junction does not line up with germline, which may come from a read error. Hyperthyroidism patients, aged 18 to 65, were newly diagnosed, under 2 months' duration. The source of the sample is a study of Graves' ophthalmopathy and Graves' hyperthyroidism. Germline CDR1 and CDR2: SGHTA and FQGTGA. The CDR3 is 15 residues long. Study-wide results and limits: A model of 13 signatures distinguished ophthalmopathy from stable hyperthyroidism at 85% to 90% sensitivity and 81.08% specificity.

Researchers took RNA transcripts and amplified TCR beta CDR3 regions from them. HTBI-primed first-round RT-PCR preceded second-round multiplex PCR. TCRdb recomputed calls from the multiplex PCR reads with MiXCR, one row per CDR3 protein. The sample contains 560,000 or so distinct CDR3 sequences, roughly 40% of which appear only once. This TCR was recovered from an adult man with Graves' hyperthyroidism. The material sequenced was peripheral blood or thyroid tissue (not recorded which). The chain combines TRBV7-3 with TRBJ2-7; 12 bases agree with TRBD2. The J call is uncertain, as TRBJ2-1 better fits the DNA end. CDR3 amino acids: CASSLLAGGMDEQFF. As DNA, the CDR3 is TGCGCCAGCAGCCTACTAGCGGGAGGTATGGATGAGCAGTTCTTC.